The 18 T cell receptor beta chains in this list originate from one sample, sequenced in a study of siplizumab effects on memory and regulatory T cells. The data were produced by immunoSEQ multiplex PCR, yet TCRdb's version contains in-frame clones alone and is incomplete. The sample contains 20,000 or so clones, 44% of which appear only once. No antigen has been assigned to these receptors. Coculturing at 37°C lasted 5 to 6 days for the mixed lymphocyte reaction cells. Sequencing was carried out using CFSE-low (dividing) CD4+ T cells sorted from an allogeneic mixed lymphocyte reaction. These receptors were obtained from a human donor in good health; the cells came from an allogeneic mixed lymphocyte reaction. Some clones in this sample may be carry-over from other donors' samples.

This rearrangement joins TRBV28 to TRBJ2-7; TRBD1 or TRBD2 may be the D gene (6 bases each). The CDR3 length is 14 residues. Between the trimmed V and J ends, which lost 3 bases and 5 bases, there was a span of 14 bases. Germline CDR1 reads MDHEN; CDR2 reads SYDVKM. The CDR3 is CASSFPGEVDEQYF. In DNA, the CDR3 is TGTGCCAGCAGTTTCCCAGGGGAGGTGGACGAGCAGTACTTC. Based on the CDR3 plus reference TRBV28 and TRBJ2-7, the full variable domain is DVKVTQSSRYLVKRTGEKVFLECVQDMDHENMFWYRQDPGLGLRLIYFSYDVKMKEKGDIPEGYSVSREKKERFSLILESASTNQTSMYLCASSFPGEVDEQYFGPGTRLTVT.

The chain has TRBV6-5 and TRBJ2-7; 9 nucleotides match TRBD1. The CDR3 has 15 residues. V gave up 6 bases and J gave up 3 bases; unmatched junction bases: 9. Germline CDR1 reads MNHEY; CDR2 reads SVGAGI. CDR3: CASSLDRGMSYEQYF. CDR3 nucleotide sequence: TGTGCCAGCAGCTTGGACAGGGGTATGAGCTACGAGCAGTACTTC.

The chain is built from TRBV6-5 and TRBJ2-4, with D uncertain. V lost 8 bases to trimming and J lost 6 bases, with 11 bases between them. This CDR3 region has 12 residues. The germline V gene has CDR1 MNHEY and CDR2 SVGAGI. The CDR3 spells CASGAARNIQYF. CDR3 in DNA: TGTGCCAGCGGAGCCGCGAGAAACATTCAGTACTTC.

This clone was counted at least ten times. Other DNA sequences from this sample encode an identical CDR3 as well. V and J are TRBV5-6 and TRBJ2-5, with D unresolved. This CDR3 contains 13 residues. In germline, CDR1 is SGHDT, CDR2 YYEEEE. The V end lost 3 bases, the J end lost 5 bases, and 11 bases lay between the germline ends. CDR3 loop: CASSWGSRETQYF. The CDR3 region has the DNA TGTGCCAGCAGCTGGGGTAGCAGGGAGACCCAGTACTTC.

This chain joins TRBV21-1 and TRBJ2-2; TRBD1 is taken as the D call from the table, unchecked against the DNA. TRBV21-1 is classified as a pseudogene. The CDR3 length is 17 residues. CDR3 sequence (DNA): TGTGCCAGCAGCGTAGACTCTCAGGGGGCCTACACCGGGGAGCTGTTTTTT. It encodes CASSVDSQGAYTGELFF.

This clone has more than one count but fewer than ten. The chain employs TRBV6-5 and TRBJ1-3; D is unresolved. CDR3 size: 14 residues. CDR1 and CDR2 (germline): MNHEY, SVGAGI. V was clipped by 4 bases and J by 4 bases, with 11 bases between them. CDR3 nucleotide sequence: TGTGCCAGCAGTTTAAGCCTTATGGGAAACACCATATATTTT. Translation: CASSLSLMGNTIYF.

The rearrangement links TRBV18 to TRBJ2-3; D is unclear. Trimming removed 3 bases from V and 3 bases from J, with 10 bases in between. CDR3 length: 14 amino acids. Germline loops: CDR1 KGHSH, CDR2 LQKENI. The CDR3 sequence: CASSPSVLTDTQYF. CDR3 bases: TGTGCCAGCTCACCCTCGGTCCTGACAGATACGCAGTATTTT.

This chain joins TRBV6-5 and TRBJ1-2; D is unresolved. Trimming left V 0 bases short and J 2 bases short, with 7 bases between. Germline V gene sequence: CDR1 MNHEY, CDR2 SVGAGI. The CDR3 is 14 residues long. The CDR3 spells CASSYSHKNYGYTF. CDR3 coding DNA: TGTGCCAGCAGTTACTCGCACAAAAACTATGGCTACACCTTC.

The chain recombines TRBV6-5 with TRBJ2-7; TRBD2 aligns across 8 bases. Looked up from germline, CDR1 is MNHEY and CDR2 is SVGAGI. V shed 6 bases, J shed 7 bases, and the junction held 8 bases outside the gene matches. This CDR3 has 13 amino acids. CDR3 nucleotides: TGTGCCAGCAGGGCTAGCGGGTCGGGGGAGCAGTACTTC. Translating gives CASRASGSGEQYF.

The V call is TRBV15, the J call TRBJ1-2; 8 nucleotides align to TRBD1. The CDR3 extends over 14 amino acids. Germline CDR1 LNHNV, CDR2 YYDKDF (reference sequence). With V trimmed by 3 bases and J by 5 bases, 5 bases remained unmatched. The CDR3 loop is CATSSDRGWYGYTF. CDR3 coding DNA: TGTGCCACCAGCAGTGACAGGGGATGGTATGGCTACACCTTC.

This clone was detected a few times. The V gene is TRBV6-1, the J gene TRBJ1-2, with a possible D match to TRBD1 (6 bases). V was pared by 4 bases and J by 7 bases, with 19 bases between. The CDR3 spans 15 residues. The germline V gene encodes CDR1 MNHNS and CDR2 SASEGT. CDR3 amino acids: CASSAIQGLGGGYTF. The DNA of the CDR3 is TGTGCCAGCAGTGCGATACAGGGTCTAGGGGGTGGCTACACCTTC.

This clone is judged medium-sized. One junction end disagrees with the germline gene, perhaps due to a read error. The chain links TRBV7-7 to TRBJ2-7, with a tentative D call TRBD2 (6 bases). The length of the CDR3 is 14 residues. Germline V gene lookup returns CDR1 SSHAT and CDR2 FNYEAQ (reference sequence). The CDR3: CASSLAAGTYEQYF. DNA for the CDR3: TGTGCTAGCAGCTTAGCGGCGGGAACCTACGAGCAGTACTTC.

Concerning this clone: This sample also contains other DNA sequences that code for the same CDR3. This chain uses TRBV5-1 with TRBJ2-5; D unresolved. Trimming took off 0 bases at V and 3 bases at J, with 0 bases between the two ends. Germline lookup yields CDR1 SGHRS and CDR2 YFSETQ. The length of the CDR3 is 11 residues. The chain's CDR3 is CASSLEETQYF. The CDR3 DNA reads as TGCGCCAGCAGCTTGGAAGAGACCCAGTACTTC.

CDR3 in DNA: TGTGCCAGCAGCTTAAGGGGTTGGACAACTAATGAAAAACTGTTTTTT. Its protein is CASSLRGWTTNEKLFF. The rearrangement joins TRBV5-6 to TRBJ1-4; perhaps TRBD1 as D (5 bases). The V gene's germline CDR1 is SGHDT and CDR2 YYEEEE. V lost 2 bases to trimming and J lost 0 bases, with 11 bases between them. The CDR3 loop spans 16 amino acids.

This clone was picked up a small number of times. CDR3 protein: CASSFGPNDYYEQYF. The CDR3 DNA reads as TGTGCCAGCAGCTTCGGGCCGAACGACTACTACGAGCAGTACTTC. J is TRBJ2-7 and V is TRBV5-5; possible D gene TRBD2, 5 bases. This CDR3 spans 15 amino acids. Trimming took off 2 bases at V and 3 bases at J, with 15 bases between the two ends. The germline gives CDR1 SGHKS, CDR2 YYEKEE (reference sequence).

The V and J genes are TRBV7-9 and TRBJ2-3, with D uncertain. In germline, CDR1 is SEHNR, CDR2 FQNEAQ (reference sequence). V gave up 2 bases and J gave up 4 bases, with 4 bases separating them. The length of the CDR3 is 12 residues. The CDR3, as DNA: TGTGCCAGCAGCTTAACATCAGATACGCAGTATTTT. Translated: CASSLTSDTQYF.

This clone has only a few counts. The V and J genes are TRBV21-1 and TRBJ2-5; the D call TRBD2 from the table was never checked on the DNA. TRBV21-1 is designated a pseudogene. This CDR3 contains 14 residues. The CDR3 loop is CASSKEEVGETQYF. Here the CDR3 DNA reads TGTGCCAGCAGCAAAGAGGAGGTGGGAGAGACCCAGTACTTC.

This clone occurred a few times. CDR3 protein: CASSLFRTTYEQYF. The CDR3 region has the DNA TGTGCCAGCAGCTTGTTCCGGACTACCTACGAGCAGTACTTC. J is TRBJ2-7 and V is TRBV5-5; D perhaps matches TRBD2 (6 bases). Germline CDR1 reads SGHKS; CDR2 reads YYEKEE (reference sequence). CDR3 length: 14 residues. Between the trimmed V and J ends, which lost 1 base and 2 bases, there was a span of 10 bases.